The TCR beta chain under discussion was sequenced for a study of blood T cell repertoires in COVID-19. About the research overall: PBMCs, B-cell-depleted T cells, or T cells were the source of the cDNA or gDNA that made up the material.

Original handling: Cell counts per sample came from amplifying reference gene primers. Clones were read by immunoSEQ multiplex PCR, and TCRdb kept only the in-frame ones, dropping some. The DNA was the basis for D and trimming; V, J and clone size are from that table. The sample holds 40,000 to 45,000 clones, about nine tenths seen once. The CDR3 length is 17 residues. The sequenced sample was peripheral blood. V is TRBV21-1 and J is TRBJ2-1; TRBD2 is the table's D call and was not checked against the DNA. TRBV21-1 is a known pseudogene. The clonotype comes from a man aged 55 to 70 with active COVID-19. As DNA, the CDR3 is TGTGCCAGCAAGCAGGAGGGGACTAGCGGGAGCTACAATGAGCAGTTCTTC. It specifies CASKQEGTSGSYNEQFF.